A selection of T cell receptor beta chains follows, all from one sample in a study of response to subunit inactivated influenza vaccine. Via MiXCR, TCRdb re-called the RT-PCR reads, giving one row per CDR3 protein. The table lists more than 700,000 distinct CDR3 sequences, about 20% of them singletons. Here the sequenced sample was PBMCs from blood, taken roughly 5 days after vaccination. The receptors stem from a man aged 45-60 years who received an inactivated influenza vaccine. Both conserved end residues are part of each CDR3. The order of the fields is CDR3 protein, V gene, J gene.

cdr3_aa: CASSLGAGQPQHF
v_call: TRBV5-1
j_call: TRBJ1-5

cdr3_aa: CSGQAGYNEQFF
v_call: TRBV20-1
j_call: TRBJ2-1

cdr3_aa: CSVETPREQYF
v_call: TRBV29-1
j_call: TRBJ2-7

cdr3_aa: CSAIPGTDYNEQFF
v_call: TRBV20-1
j_call: TRBJ2-1

cdr3_aa: CSVELGFNTEAFF
v_call: TRBV29-1
j_call: TRBJ1-1

cdr3_aa: CASTSYETQYF
v_call: TRBV12-3/TRBV12-4
j_call: TRBJ2-5

cdr3_aa: CASSLTSGRPYNEQFF
v_call: TRBV7-6
j_call: TRBJ2-1

cdr3_aa: CASSLSRSTDTQYF
v_call: TRBV7-2
j_call: TRBJ2-3

cdr3_aa: CASSLPPPPTDTQYF
v_call: TRBV5-1
j_call: TRBJ2-3

cdr3_aa: CASSASGGRGDTQYF
v_call: TRBV12-3/TRBV12-4
j_call: TRBJ2-3

cdr3_aa: CASSLYRINTGELFF
v_call: TRBV12-3/TRBV12-4
j_call: TRBJ2-2

cdr3_aa: CASSFRTLNEQFF
v_call: TRBV12-3/TRBV12-4
j_call: TRBJ2-1

cdr3_aa: CASRLLGSGSVREQYF
v_call: TRBV6-2/TRBV6-3
j_call: TRBJ2-7

cdr3_aa: CASTSPGTGYNYEQYF
v_call: TRBV6-1
j_call: TRBJ2-7

cdr3_aa: CASSRQGAGLGNEQFF
v_call: TRBV18
j_call: TRBJ2-1

cdr3_aa: CASSPPDTGELFF
v_call: TRBV18
j_call: TRBJ2-2

cdr3_aa: CASSQDGGRSDNEQYF
v_call: TRBV4-1
j_call: TRBJ2-7

cdr3_aa: CASSRLGATNEKLFF
v_call: TRBV4-1
j_call: TRBJ1-4

cdr3_aa: CASSLEPQAPNSPLHF
v_call: TRBV5-1
j_call: TRBJ1-6

cdr3_aa: CASSLFGSGRTDTQYF
v_call: TRBV7-2
j_call: TRBJ2-3

cdr3_aa: CASSSTPRGDTQYF
v_call: TRBV5-1
j_call: TRBJ2-3

cdr3_aa: CASSQDRAEKLFF
v_call: TRBV11-2
j_call: TRBJ1-4

cdr3_aa: CSARRLADFTDTQYF
v_call: TRBV20-1
j_call: TRBJ2-3

cdr3_aa: CAITKRGEQYF
v_call: TRBV10-3
j_call: TRBJ2-7

cdr3_aa: CASAAESDTQYF
v_call: TRBV12-5
j_call: TRBJ2-3

cdr3_aa: CASSASTGSGELFF
v_call: TRBV9
j_call: TRBJ2-2

cdr3_aa: CASQRLGSEAFF
v_call: TRBV12-3/TRBV12-4
j_call: TRBJ1-1

cdr3_aa: CASSRTSGPSSYNEQFF
v_call: TRBV7-2
j_call: TRBJ2-1

cdr3_aa: CASSYTPGTLYEQYF
v_call: TRBV11-2
j_call: TRBJ2-7

cdr3_aa: CASSELGTGYEQYF
v_call: TRBV6-1
j_call: TRBJ2-7

cdr3_aa: CSARDRRDNEQFF
v_call: TRBV20-1
j_call: TRBJ2-1

cdr3_aa: CAISPTSGSTDEQFF
v_call: TRBV10-3
j_call: TRBJ2-1

cdr3_aa: CAISENGGVAKNIQYF
v_call: TRBV10-3
j_call: TRBJ2-4